This TCR beta chain was identified in a study of sequential checkpoint blockade in melanoma. Study details: Randomization was 1:1 between first-line nivolumab→ipilimumab and ipilimumab→nivolumab. Matched biopsies came pretreatment and at week 13 for about 24 patients.

Generated by immunoSEQ multiplex PCR, the TCRdb table keeps only in-frame clones and is missing some. The sample shows 4,000 to 6,500 clones, approximately 30% of them seen only once. This CDR3 region has 15 residues. Losses at the gene ends were 0 bases for V and 2 bases for J; bases not matched to a gene: 4. Per the germline V gene, CDR1 is MNHGY and CDR2 is SAAAGT. Treatment noted: randomized to nivolumab then ipilimumab (arm A) or the reverse (arm B). The sample in question was tumor tissue (inferred from file names), obtained from a patient given nivolumab and ipilimumab in sequence. The sequence was collected from a human donor with melanoma. The V call is TRBV6-8, the J call TRBJ2-7; 7 bases fit TRBD1. The CDR3 spells CASSYSNRGAYEQYF. The CDR3, as DNA: TGTGCCAGCAGTTACTCGAACAGGGGAGCCTACGAGCAGTACTTC.